What follows are 9 T cell receptor beta chains derived from one specimen sequenced in a study of blood T cells in healthy people across ages. For the second PCR, which ran for about 7 to 11 cycles, a sample-barcoded 5' primer and a J-beta primer mix were used. Each CDR3 protein gets one entry after TCRdb re-called the 5' RACE reads with MiXCR. Here the sample spans around 780,000 distinct CDR3 sequences, 56% being singletons. Sequencing input: blood. The source is a man between 35 and 55 years old in good health.

This clonotype was recorded a few times. The chain couples TRBV6-1 to TRBJ2-6, with D hard to call. The germline V gene encodes CDR1 MNHNS and CDR2 SASEGT. The CDR3 has 15 amino acids. V was clipped by 3 bases and J by 0 bases, with 6 bases between them. CDR3 DNA: TGTGCCAGCAGTGAGACGGACTCTGGGGCCAACGTCCTGACTTTC. It yields the protein CASSETDSGANVLTF.

The V call is TRBV5-1, the J call TRBJ2-5, with a possible D match to TRBD1 (6 bases). The J call could be wrong; TRBJ2-7 is a better fit for the DNA end. Per germline, CDR1 SGHRS and CDR2 YFSETQ. The CDR3 sequence is 16 residues long. For the CDR3, the DNA is TGCGCCAGCAGCTCTGCAATCCAGACAGGTGCCTACGAGCAGTACTTC. Protein product: CASSSAIQTGAYEQYF.

The chain links TRBV20-1 to TRBJ2-5; TRBD1 aligns across 9 bases. CDR1 is DFQATT, CDR2 SNEGSKA, per germline (reference sequence). The J segment lost 1 base and the V segment lost 4 bases, leaving 13 bases of the junction unmatched. CDR3 size: 17 residues. The CDR3 DNA sequence: TGCAGTGCTACAGCTCTGCTTTCGGGACAGGGCCAAGAGACCCAGTACTTC. Translating it yields CSATALLSGQGQETQYF.

This clonotype was seen more than once but under ten times. The rearrangement joins TRBV7-2 to TRBJ2-3, with D possibly being TRBD2 (6 bases). Germline V CDR1 and CDR2: SGHTA, FQGNSA. Trimming left V 1 base short and J 4 bases short, with 12 bases between. The CDR3 runs to 15 residues. The CDR3 DNA reads TGTGCCAGCAGCTTAGGACCGGGAGAGTCAGATACGCAGTATTTT. It specifies CASSLGPGESDTQYF.

This chain uses TRBV28 with TRBJ2-6, with D perhaps matching TRBD1 or TRBD2 (6 bases each). Trimming stripped 5 bases from V and 0 bases from J, with 17 bases between. Germline CDR1 MDHEN, CDR2 SYDVKM. The CDR3 length is 18 residues. The CDR3 coding sequence is TGTGCCAGCAGTCCCGGGGGCGCGGGCCCCTCTGGGGCCAACGTCCTGACTTTC. Protein: CASSPGGAGPSGANVLTF.

The chain's CDR3 is CASSLSRTGQETQYF. CDR3 nucleotide sequence: TGTGCCAGCAGTTTATCCAGGACAGGCCAAGAGACCCAGTACTTC. The chain is built from TRBV12-3 or TRBV12-4 and TRBJ2-5; 7 bases match TRBD1. V gave up 2 bases and J gave up 1 base; unmatched junction bases: 4. The CDR3 contains 15 residues.

The rearrangement links TRBV6-1 to TRBJ2-1, with D hard to call. The V gene lost 2 bases and the J gene lost 7 bases, with 15 bases spanning the gap. Germline V gene data show CDR1 as MNHNS and CDR2 as SASEGT. CDR3 size: 15 residues. CDR3 DNA: TGTGCCAGCAGTGAATTCGGGCGCCTCTCGAATGAGCAGTTCTTC. This gives the protein CASSEFGRLSNEQFF.

The chain employs TRBV4-3 and TRBJ2-7, with D maybe TRBD1 (5 bases). The CDR3 loop spans 14 amino acids. V was shortened by 0 bases and J by 6 bases, with 12 bases between the two germline ends. CDR1 is LGHNA, CDR2 YSLEER, per germline. The CDR3 DNA is TGCGCCAGCAGCCAAGAATTCGGGCAGGGCGAGCAGTACTTC. Translating it yields CASSQEFGQGEQYF.

This sequence joins TRBV7-2 and TRBJ2-1, with TRBD2 identical over 10 bases. CDR1 SGHTA and CDR2 FQGNSA come from the germline V gene. This CDR3 comprises 16 residues. Trimming took 1 base from V and 6 from J; bases not matched to a gene: 6. CDR3 in amino acids: CASSLGALAGANEQFF. The CDR3, as DNA: TGTGCCAGCAGCTTAGGTGCCCTAGCGGGGGCCAATGAGCAGTTCTTC.